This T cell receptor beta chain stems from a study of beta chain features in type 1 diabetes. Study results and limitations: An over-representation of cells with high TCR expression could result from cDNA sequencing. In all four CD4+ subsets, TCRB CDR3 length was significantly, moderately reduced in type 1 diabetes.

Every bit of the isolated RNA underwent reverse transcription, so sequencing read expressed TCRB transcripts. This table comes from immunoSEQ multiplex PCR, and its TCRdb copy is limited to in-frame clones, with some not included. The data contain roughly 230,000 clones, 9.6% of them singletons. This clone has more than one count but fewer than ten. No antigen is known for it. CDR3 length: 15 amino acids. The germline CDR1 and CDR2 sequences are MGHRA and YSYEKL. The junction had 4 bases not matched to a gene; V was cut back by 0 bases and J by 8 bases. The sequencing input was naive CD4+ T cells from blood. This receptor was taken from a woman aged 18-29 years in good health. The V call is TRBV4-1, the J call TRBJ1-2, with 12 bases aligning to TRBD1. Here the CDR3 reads CASSQEGQGAGGYTF. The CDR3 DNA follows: TGCGCCAGCAGCCAAGAGGGACAGGGGGCGGGAGGCTACACCTTC.